The clone carrying this T cell receptor beta chain came up a few times. Its matching antigen is unknown. The CDR3 contains 12 residues. Trimming removed 8 bases at V and 13 bases at J, with 20 bases between. From germline, CDR1 is MNHEY and CDR2 SMNVEV (reference sequence). This entry belongs to a study of cytomegalovirus exposure and HLA in healthy donors. Study-level background: Sequencing of roughly 180 million T cells in an earlier analysis found about 120 million unique TCR beta sequences. About 79% of approximately 400 genotyped donors fell in the Caucasian-associated ancestry cluster. Findings and caveats of the study: The authors excluded some V segments, including TRBV6-2 and TRBV6-3, as indistinguishable.

In the PCR, 60 Vbeta and 13 Jbeta primers were used. Assay used: immunoSEQ multiplex PCR; TCRdb lists only in-frame clones, some missing. The repertoire holds about 130,000 clones, with roughly 70% as singletons. The sequence derives from a man aged 18 to 29 in good health and CMV-seropositive. The chain links TRBV27 to TRBJ1-2, with a weak D call TRBD1 (6 bases). Sequencing was performed on PBMCs. The CDR3 protein is CASRLDPGGLTF. CDR3 nucleotides: TGTGCCAGCCGCCTCGATCCGGGGGGCCTCACCTTC.